These 28 T cell receptor beta chains were all obtained from the same sample, sequenced in a study of beta chain features in type 1 diabetes. TCRB transcripts that were expressed got sequenced, as all of the isolated RNA had been reverse transcribed. Clones were read by immunoSEQ multiplex PCR, and TCRdb kept only the in-frame ones, dropping some. The table includes about 350,000 clones, roughly a fifth detected once. The sequenced material came from naive CD4+ T cells from blood. These receptors were collected from a woman aged 18-30 years in good health.

V is TRBV4-2 and J is TRBJ2-7, with 10 positions matching TRBD1. Germline values: CDR1 LGHNA, CDR2 YNFKEQ. There are 15 residues in the CDR3. With V trimmed by 0 bases and J by 6 bases, 5 bases remained unmatched. CDR3 in amino acids: CASSQEDRGQSEQYF. CDR3 bases: TGTGCCAGCAGCCAAGAAGACAGGGGGCAAAGCGAGCAGTACTTC.

The chain is built from TRBV9 and TRBJ2-1; TRBD2 matches at 10 bases. This CDR3 has 18 amino acids. V was clipped by 0 bases and J by 6 bases; unmatched bases: 12. Germline values: CDR1 SGDLS, CDR2 YYNGEE. The CDR3 nucleotides read TGTGCCAGCAGCGTAGTCTTTGGCAGACTAGCGGGCTTCAATGAGCAGTTCTTC. Its translation is CASSVVFGRLAGFNEQFF.

The V and J genes are TRBV19 and TRBJ2-1, with 8 bases that match TRBD2. CDR3 length: 16 amino acids. Germline CDR1 reads LNHDA; CDR2 reads SQIVND (reference sequence). V was pared by 7 bases and J by 10 bases, with 18 bases of the junction left unmatched. CDR3 DNA sequence: TGTGCCAGTAATCCGGCCGGTCGCGGGAGGCTAGGAGAGCAGTTCTTC. The encoded protein is CASNPAGRGRLGEQFF.

This clone was found a few times. The V gene is TRBV7-3, the J gene TRBJ2-1, with 11 bases aligning to TRBD1. CDR1 is SGHTA and CDR2 is FQGTGA in the germline V gene. The CDR3 loop spans 17 amino acids. Trimming removed 5 bases from V and 2 bases from J; junction bases left unmatched: 8. In nucleotides, the CDR3 is TGTGCCAGCAGCCGCGCCCGGGACAGGGGGACCTACAATGAGCAGTTCTTC. Amino acids: CASSRARDRGTYNEQFF.

The sample holds a few counts of this clone. V is TRBV15 and J is TRBJ1-6; a weak D match, TRBD1 (5 bases). Per germline, CDR1 LNHNV and CDR2 YYDKDF (reference sequence). CDR3 size: 16 residues. V shed 0 bases and J shed 7 bases, with 13 bases lying between them. The CDR3, as DNA: TGTGCCACCAGCAGAGATCTGGGGCAGGGAAATTCACCCCTCCACTTT. It codes for CATSRDLGQGNSPLHF.

There are a few counts of this clone. V is TRBV5-4 and J is TRBJ2-1; TRBD1 aligns across 7 bases. There are 13 residues in the CDR3. In germline, CDR1 is SGHNT, CDR2 YYREEE (reference sequence). The V gene end was trimmed by 5 bases and the J gene end by 5 bases; junction bases not matched to a gene: 4. This CDR3 reads CASSLTGDNEQFF. Here the CDR3 DNA reads TGTGCCAGCAGTTTAACAGGGGACAATGAGCAGTTCTTC.

The chain links TRBV10-3 to TRBJ1-1; D uncertain. The germline V and J ends were trimmed by 7 bases and 5 bases, with 17 bases remaining between them. The CDR3 spans 14 residues. Germline lookup yields CDR1 ENHRY and CDR2 SYGVKD. The CDR3 sequence is CAITILRKWTEAFF. The CDR3 nucleotides are TGTGCCATCACCATCCTGAGAAAGTGGACTGAAGCTTTCTTT.

This clone was counted only a few times. The chain carries TRBV29-1 and TRBJ2-3, with D perhaps TRBD2 (6 bases). Trimming cost V 3 bases and J 2 bases, with 9 bases left between them. The CDR3 sequence is 13 residues long. Germline assignment: CDR1 SQVTM and CDR2 ANQGSEA. CDR3 nucleotides: TGCAGCGTTGAGAGGGACTCCACAGATACGCAGTATTTT. Translation: CSVERDSTDTQYF.

In DNA, the CDR3 is TGCGCCAGCAGCTCGATCGGGACAGGGGGGGATGAGCAGTTCTTC. Its protein product is CASSSIGTGGDEQFF. The rearrangement uses TRBV4-1 and TRBJ2-1; 11 bases are shared with TRBD1. The CDR3 has 15 residues. From germline, CDR1 is MGHRA and CDR2 YSYEKL. The V segment lost 5 bases and the J segment 8 bases; nucleotides outside the gene matches: 8.

There are a few counts of this clone. The rearrangement uses TRBV28 and TRBJ2-7, with D possibly being TRBD2 (6 bases). The CDR3 length is 14 residues. The germline V gene encodes CDR1 MDHEN and CDR2 SYDVKM. Trimming shortened V by 7 bases and J by 3 bases, and 16 bases separated the two germline ends. CDR3 coding DNA: TGTGCCAGCACTCGAGGAGGGTCTAACTACGAGCAGTACTTC. Its protein product is CASTRGGSNYEQYF. The whole variable domain, filled in from reference TRBV28 and TRBJ2-7, reads DVKVTQSSRYLVKRTGEKVFLECVQDMDHENMFWYRQDPGLGLRLIYFSYDVKMKEKGDIPEGYSVSREKKERFSLILESASTNQTSMYLCASTRGGSNYEQYFGPGTRLTVT.

The V call is TRBV18, the J call TRBJ1-2, with D perhaps matching TRBD1 (6 bases). Germline CDR1 reads KGHSH; CDR2 reads LQKENI. This CDR3 is built from 13 residues. V shed 0 bases and J shed 8 bases, with 10 bases lying between them. The CDR3 spells CASSPPSGVGYTF. In DNA form, the CDR3 reads TGTGCCAGCTCACCACCGTCAGGGGTGGGCTACACCTTC.

V usage is TRBV13 and J usage is TRBJ2-3; 7 bases align to TRBD2. Germline CDR1 reads PRHDT; CDR2 reads FYEKMQ (reference sequence). The V segment lost 0 bases and the J segment 3 bases; nucleotides outside the gene matches: 6. The CDR3 has 16 residues. Written as DNA, the CDR3 is TGTGCCAGCAGCTTAGGTGCGGGAGAGGATACAGATACGCAGTATTTT. Its protein is CASSLGAGEDTDTQYF. The whole variable domain, filled in from reference TRBV13 and TRBJ2-3, reads AAGVIQSPRHLIKEKRETATLKCYPIPRHDTVYWYQQGPGQDPQFLISFYEKMQSDKGSIPDRFSAQQFSDYHSELNMSSLELGDSALYFCASSLGAGEDTDTQYFGPGTRLTVL.

The chain has TRBV19 and TRBJ2-1, with 7 bases that match TRBD2. There are 17 residues in the CDR3. V lost 0 bases, J lost 0 bases, and 5 bases stayed unmatched. Germline V lookup: CDR1 LNHDA, CDR2 SQIVND (reference sequence). This CDR3 is CASSIEWASGSYNEQFF. As DNA, the CDR3 is TGTGCCAGTAGTATAGAATGGGCTAGCGGCTCCTACAATGAGCAGTTCTTC.

The V gene is TRBV9, the J gene TRBJ1-6; TRBD1 might be the D (6 bases). The CDR3 spans 15 residues. Trimming removed 0 bases from V and 10 bases from J, with 14 bases in between. Germline lookup yields CDR1 SGDLS and CDR2 YYNGEE. CDR3 nucleotide sequence: TGTGCCAGCAGCGTAGCCGAACAGGGCCCCTCACCCCTCCACTTT. Its translation is CASSVAEQGPSPLHF.

Only a few counts were recorded for this clone. The chain links TRBV29-1 to TRBJ2-7; D is uncertain. Germline V gene lookup returns CDR1 SQVTM and CDR2 ANQGSEA. The CDR3 has 11 amino acids. The V gene lost 2 bases and the J gene lost 2 bases, with 4 bases spanning the gap. CDR3 region: CSVETAYEQYF. The CDR3 coding sequence is TGCAGCGTTGAAACGGCCTACGAGCAGTACTTC.

The CDR3 coding sequence is TGTGCCAGCTCACCACCCTCGGGACAGGGGACGCACGAGCAGTACTTC. Encoded protein: CASSPPSGQGTHEQYF. The V and J genes are TRBV18 and TRBJ2-7, with 10 bases aligning to TRBD1. From germline, CDR1 is KGHSH and CDR2 LQKENI. V dropped 0 bases and J dropped 5; count of bases not matched to a gene: 7. CDR3 length: 16 amino acids.

This clone was detected only a few times. The chain combines TRBV19 with TRBJ2-2, with D possibly TRBD2 on 5 matching bases. Germline V lookup: CDR1 LNHDA, CDR2 SQIVND (reference sequence). The CDR3 consists of 13 residues. With 5 bases removed from V and 6 bases from J, the gap between germline ends came to 10 bases. The CDR3 nucleotides read TGTGCCAGTAGTCGGGGTGGGGCCGGGGAGCTGTTTTTT. As protein: CASSRGGAGELFF.

This clone has only a few counts. The chain combines TRBV5-1 with TRBJ2-2; 9 nucleotides align to TRBD2. CDR1 is SGHRS and CDR2 is YFSETQ in the germline V gene. V shed 1 base and J 8 bases; nucleotides not matched to a gene: 6. The CDR3 is 15 amino acids. The CDR3 is CASSLSLAGSGELFF. CDR3 in DNA: TGCGCCAGCAGCTTGTCTCTAGCGGGATCAGGGGAGCTGTTTTTT.

The chain combines TRBV5-1 with TRBJ2-7; D possibly corresponds to TRBD1 (5 bases). Trimming cost V 0 bases and J 0 bases, with 10 bases left between them. This CDR3 comprises 15 residues. In germline, CDR1 is SGHRS, CDR2 YFSETQ. The CDR3 coding sequence is TGCGCCAGCAGCTTGGCAAGTGACAGCTCCTACGAGCAGTACTTC. It yields the protein CASSLASDSSYEQYF.

Only a few counts were recorded for this clone. The chain has TRBV29-1 and TRBJ2-5, with a possible D match to TRBD1 (8 bases). CDR3 length: 13 amino acids. Trimming removed 8 bases from V and 3 bases from J, with 16 bases in between. Germline V gives CDR1 SQVTM, CDR2 ANQGSEA. The chain's CDR3 is CSFRTGREETQYF. The CDR3 DNA reads TGCAGCTTCCGGACAGGGAGGGAAGAGACCCAGTACTTC.

This chain uses TRBV27 with TRBJ1-4, with 8 bases lining up with TRBD1. CDR1 is MNHEY, CDR2 SMNVEV, per germline (reference sequence). The CDR3 totals 14 residues. With 3 bases clipped from V and 8 bases from J, the junction kept 5 bases outside the gene matches. In DNA form, the CDR3 reads TGTGCCAGCAGTTTCGACAGGGGAGGGGAAAAACTGTTTTTT. Translation gives CASSFDRGGEKLFF.

V and J are TRBV18 and TRBJ2-3; D unclear. The CDR3 contains 14 residues. Germline V gives CDR1 KGHSH, CDR2 LQKENI. The ends were cut back, 3 bases at V and 0 bases at J, with 7 bases in the middle. The CDR3 is CASSPAVSTDTQYF. The CDR3 DNA reads TGTGCCAGCTCACCGGCAGTTAGCACAGATACGCAGTATTTT.

V gene TRBV30 combines with J gene TRBJ2-2; D unclear. The CDR3 totals 12 residues. The germline V gene encodes CDR1 GTSNPN and CDR2 SVGIG (reference sequence). V was pared by 0 bases and J by 5 bases, with 4 bases between. CDR3 sequence reads: CAWSVQTGELFF. The CDR3, as DNA: TGTGCCTGGAGTGTACAGACCGGGGAGCTGTTTTTT.

The chain recombines TRBV5-6 with TRBJ2-5, with TRBD1 matching over 7 bases. The germline gives CDR1 SGHDT, CDR2 YYEEEE. The CDR3 loop spans 16 amino acids. The V gene end was trimmed by 4 bases and the J gene end by 1 base; junction bases not matched to a gene: 10. The CDR3 nucleotides are TGTGCCAGCAGCCCTGCAGGGGGATCCATCCAAGAGACCCAGTACTTC. Translation gives CASSPAGGSIQETQYF.

The chain carries TRBV1 and TRBJ2-1; the D call in the table, TRBD2, was not verified against the DNA. TRBV1 is an annotated pseudogene. The CDR3 runs to 19 residues. CDR3 sequence reads: CTSSQDPGLAGARYNEQFF. The CDR3 coding sequence is TGCACCAGCAGCCAAGATCCCGGACTAGCGGGAGCCCGGTACAATGAGCAGTTCTTC.

The chain employs TRBV7-8 and TRBJ2-5; 7 bases align to TRBD1. After removal of 3 bases from V and 3 bases from J, the junction contained 4 bases not matched to a gene. There are 14 residues in the CDR3. Per the germline V gene, CDR1 is SGHVS and CDR2 is FQNEAQ. The CDR3 spells CASSFRDREETQYF. Here the CDR3 DNA reads TGTGCCAGCAGCTTTCGGGACAGAGAAGAGACCCAGTACTTC.

The chain employs TRBV5-1 and TRBJ1-1; D gene uncertain. V was trimmed by 4 bases and J by 1 base, leaving 14 bases between them. The germline CDR1 and CDR2 sequences are SGHRS and YFSETQ. The CDR3 is made up of 15 amino acids. The CDR3 is CASSLTGNRNTEAFF. CDR3 sequence (DNA): TGCGCCAGCAGCCTCACCGGAAACAGGAACACTGAAGCTTTCTTT. Complete variable domain (other parts from reference TRBV5-1 and TRBJ1-1): KAGVTQTPRYLIKTRGQQVTLSCSPISGHRSVSWYQQTPGQGLQFLFEYFSETQRNKGNFPGRFSGRQFSNSRSEMNVSTLELGDSALYLCASSLTGNRNTEAFFGQGTRLTVV.

This clone was found a few times. In the same sample, other DNA sequences code for this CDR3. The chain employs TRBV11-3 and TRBJ1-1, with no clear D. Germline V gene sequence: CDR1 SGHNT, CDR2 YENEEA. This CDR3 region has 13 residues. V was trimmed by 0 bases and J by 4 bases, leaving 6 bases between them. This CDR3 reads CASSLEGGTEAFF. The DNA of the CDR3 is TGTGCCAGCAGCTTAGAGGGAGGCACTGAAGCTTTCTTT.